Presented here are 26 T cell receptor beta chains from one specimen sequenced in a study of T cell clonality in common variable immunodeficiency. TCRdb's copy holds only in-frame clones and misses some; the assay was immunoSEQ multiplex PCR. There are about 20,000 clones in the sample, none observed a single time. Study-level results: Common variable immunodeficiency TCR beta sequences reportedly had fewer deletions and N-nucleotide insertions.

For these TCRs, the target antigens are not known. Sample: peripheral blood mononuclear cells. The receptors were gathered from a human donor with common variable immunodeficiency.

Comment on this clone: The missing CDR3 end, 3 residues past where the read stops, is filled in from the germline J gene. This chain connects TRBV19 to TRBJ2-1, with 7 bases lining up with TRBD1. Germline loops: CDR1 LNHDA, CDR2 SQIVND (reference sequence). V was pared by 8 bases and J by 6 bases, with 13 bases of the junction left unmatched. The CDR3 has 15 amino acids. The CDR3 sequence is CASSSAGTVFNEQFF. Incomplete CDR3 DNA: TGTGCCAGTTCTTCTGCCGGGACAGTTTTCAATGAG.

A word on this clone: The read falls 3 residues short of the CDR3 end, and the missing part is taken from the germline J gene. The V and J genes are TRBV5-1 and TRBJ2-5; tentatively, D is TRBD1 (5 bases). The CDR3 totals 14 residues. Trimming removed 0 bases at V and 1 base at J, with 7 bases between. CDR1 SGHRS and CDR2 YFSETQ come from the germline V gene. The CDR3 here is CASSLEGFQETQYF. The part of the CDR3 DNA that was read is TGCGCCAGCAGCTTGGAGGGGTTCCAAGAGACC. Combining the CDR3 with reference TRBV5-1 and TRBJ2-5 gives the whole variable domain KAGVTQTPRYLIKTRGQQVTLSCSPISGHRSVSWYQQTPGQGLQFLFEYFSETQRNKGNFPGRFSGRQFSNSRSEMNVSTLELGDSALYLCASSLEGFQETQYFGPGTRLLVL.

For this clone: The CDR3 extends 3 residues past the end of the read, so its final part is completed from the germline J gene. This sequence joins TRBV19 and TRBJ2-3, with TRBD2 as a possible D gene (6 bases). Trimming removed 3 bases at V and 4 bases at J, with 14 bases between. The CDR3 extends over 15 amino acids. Germline V gene data show CDR1 as LNHDA and CDR2 as SQIVND (reference sequence). CDR3 DNA (partial): TGTGCCAGTAGTATTACACCTACGGGGGCAGATACG. Its protein product is CASSITPTGADT. The entire CDR3 sequence reads CASSITPTGADTQYF.

This clone was seen a handful of times. The read comes to an end 3 residues before the CDR3 does, leaving the germline J gene to fill in the end. The chain carries TRBV5-1 and TRBJ2-1; a possible D gene is TRBD1 (5 bases). V was trimmed by 0 bases and J by 0 bases, leaving 16 bases between them. CDR3 length equals 18 residues. In germline, CDR1 is SGHRS, CDR2 YFSETQ. The CDR3 protein is CASSLAEAGPSSYNEQFF. Partial CDR3 DNA: TGCGCCAGCAGCTTGGCCGAGGCAGGGCCGAGCTCCTACAATGAG.

This clone was picked up a small number of times. The CDR3 end is not reached by the read, which stops 3 residues before it; the germline J gene fills it in. V is TRBV6-2 or TRBV6-3 and J is TRBJ2-3, with D possibly being TRBD1 (6 bases). The germline V and J ends were trimmed by 6 bases and 2 bases, with 12 bases remaining between them. This CDR3 is 14 amino acids long. The germline V gene encodes CDR1 MNHEY and CDR2 SVGEGT. This chain's CDR3 is CASSVGQHTDTQYF. The CDR3 DNA, read in part, is TGTGCCAGCAGCGTTGGACAGCACACAGATACG.

This clone is medium-sized (0.01 to 0.1%) within its sample. The DNA ends 3 residues before the CDR3 does, and the rest of the CDR3 is filled in from the germline J gene. The chain has TRBV5-1 and TRBJ2-2; the D gene is possibly TRBD1 (5 bases). The germline gives CDR1 SGHRS, CDR2 YFSETQ. This CDR3 spans 16 amino acids. Between the trimmed V and J ends, which lost 4 bases and 2 bases, there was a span of 15 bases. The DNA read from the CDR3 is TGCGCCAGCAGCACCGCAGGGATAAGTAACACCGGGGAG. The encoded protein is CASSTAGISNTGE. The entire CDR3 protein is CASSTAGISNTGELFF.

About this clone: The read terminates 3 residues ahead of where the CDR3 ends, so the germline J gene completes it. The gene calls are TRBV19 and TRBJ2-7, with TRBD1 identical over 8 bases. The CDR3 length is 15 residues. V was pared by 1 base and J by 4 bases, with 6 bases of the junction left unmatched. Per the germline V gene, CDR1 is LNHDA and CDR2 is SQIVND (reference sequence). The CDR3 protein is CASSIGTGYGYEQYF. Incomplete CDR3 DNA: TGTGCCAGTAGTATAGGGACAGGGTACGGATACGAG.

This clone has a handful of counts. With the read ending 3 residues before the CDR3 end, the germline J gene is used to fill in that end. This chain links TRBV18 with TRBJ2-1, with D possibly matching TRBD2 (5 bases). The length of the CDR3 is 14 residues. V was pared by 0 bases and J by 9 bases, with 12 bases between. Germline assignment: CDR1 KGHSH and CDR2 LQKENI. The part of the CDR3 DNA that was read is TGTGCCAGCTCACCACCGCTGCTAGCTCGTGAG. Protein product: CASSPPLLARE. The CDR3 reads in full as CASSPPLLAREQFF.

This clone came up a few times. The read terminates 3 residues ahead of where the CDR3 ends, so the germline J gene completes it. The chain recombines TRBV7-9 with TRBJ2-3; a possible D gene is TRBD1 (6 bases). Germline V gene data show CDR1 as SEHNR and CDR2 as FQNEAQ (reference sequence). This CDR3 region has 14 residues. Trimming shortened V by 3 bases and J by 4 bases, and 11 bases separated the two germline ends. CDR3 DNA, as far as it was read: TGTGCCAGCAGCTTGACAGGTGCCCCAGATACG. Translating it yields CASSLTGAPDT. The full-length CDR3 reads as CASSLTGAPDTQYF.

On this clone itself: The read finishes 3 residues shy of the CDR3 end, and the germline J gene is used to complete it. The genes are TRBV7-3 and TRBJ2-7, with D unresolved. CDR3 size: 12 residues. V shed 5 bases and J shed 6 bases, with 11 bases lying between them. The germline V gene encodes CDR1 SGHTA and CDR2 FQGTGA. CDR3 bases read: TGTGCCAGCAGCCACAACACGGGCGAG. Translation: CASSHNTGE. In full, the CDR3 reads CASSHNTGEQYF.

This clone has just a few counts. The CDR3 is cut off 3 residues early in the read; its end comes from the germline J gene. The chain carries TRBV18 and TRBJ2-1; D is uncertain. Germline V gene sequence: CDR1 KGHSH, CDR2 LQKENI. The CDR3 has 16 amino acids. Trimming cost V 6 bases and J 4 bases, with 19 bases left between them. CDR3 amino acids: CASSPRLGSPYNEQFF. The CDR3 bases that were read are TGTGCCAGCTCCCCGAGGTTAGGGTCCCCTTACAATGAG.

This clone was found a few times. The read halts 3 residues ahead of the CDR3 end, with the missing end drawn from the germline J gene. This rearrangement joins TRBV7-9 to TRBJ2-3; 9 nucleotides align to TRBD2. V shed 5 bases, J shed 4 bases, and the junction held 7 bases outside the gene matches. There are 15 residues in the CDR3. Per the germline V gene, CDR1 is SEHNR and CDR2 is FQNEAQ (reference sequence). The sequenced part of the CDR3 DNA is TGTGCCAGCAGCACCGGGACTAGCTCCTCAGATACG. This gives the protein CASSTGTSSSDT. The full CDR3 protein reads CASSTGTSSSDTQYF.

A note on this clone: The missing CDR3 end, 3 residues past where the read stops, is filled in from the germline J gene. The chain uses TRBV6-2 or TRBV6-3 and TRBJ2-3; 8 bases are shared with TRBD2. The germline CDR1 and CDR2 sequences are MNHEY and SVGEGT. This CDR3 has 15 residues. Unmatched junction bases numbered 10, after V lost 7 bases and J lost 4 bases. The CDR3 here is CASTSLAGTADTQYF. The sequenced part of the CDR3 DNA is TGTGCCAGCACCTCTTTAGCGGGAACCGCAGATACG.

This clone was seen more than once but under ten times. CDR3 bases read: TGTGCCAGCTCACCGCAAGCGGGGGGTTACACCGGGGAG. Its protein product is CASSPQAGGYTGE. The full CDR3 sequence reads CASSPQAGGYTGELFF. The chain couples TRBV18 to TRBJ2-2, with 9 bases lining up with TRBD2. The read ends 3 residues early relative to the CDR3; the germline J gene fills the gap. The CDR3 runs 16 residues. Germline CDR1 reads KGHSH; CDR2 reads LQKENI. V was clipped by 3 bases and J by 3 bases; unmatched bases: 5.

The sample holds a few counts of this clone. CDR3 sequence reads: CASRRDRSNEKLFF. CDR3 DNA (partial): TGTGCCAGCAGGCGGGACAGATCTAATGAAAAA. This chain uses TRBV7-9 with TRBJ1-4; TRBD1 agrees at 7 bases. The observed sequence ends 3 residues before the CDR3 terminus, with the missing tail filled in from the germline J gene. Trimming removed 6 bases from V and 3 bases from J; junction bases left unmatched: 4. The CDR3 sequence is 14 residues long. Germline loops: CDR1 SEHNR, CDR2 FQNEAQ (reference sequence).

This clone showed up just a few times. Coverage ceases 3 residues before the CDR3 finishes, and the germline J gene fills in the end. The chain couples TRBV19 to TRBJ1-2; weak D call: TRBD1 (6 bases). The V end was cut by 5 bases, the J end by 2 bases, with 12 bases between. The CDR3 is made up of 14 amino acids. Germline-derived CDR1 and CDR2 are LNHDA and SQIVND (reference sequence). The CDR3 protein is CASSPAGVNYGYTF. The sequenced CDR3 bases are TGTGCCAGTAGTCCGGCAGGGGTAAACTATGGC.

This clone was observed a handful of times. The read ends 3 residues early relative to the CDR3; the germline J gene fills the gap. The chain links TRBV6-2 or TRBV6-3 to TRBJ1-2; TRBD1 might be the D (5 bases). CDR1 and CDR2 from the germline V gene are MNHEY and SVGEGT. The length of the CDR3 is 14 residues. Partial CDR3 DNA: TGTGCCAGCAGTCAAGGAGTCTCCGGGGGAGGC. Protein product: CASSQGVSGGG. The full CDR3 protein is CASSQGVSGGGYTF.

This clone has a handful of counts. The read terminates 3 residues ahead of where the CDR3 ends, so the germline J gene completes it. The chain is built from TRBV30 and TRBJ2-3, with D possibly matching TRBD1 (6 bases). Germline CDR1 is GTSNPN and CDR2 is SVGIG (reference sequence). The CDR3 has 14 residues. Trimming pared 2 bases from V and 3 bases from J, leaving 12 bases between. The CDR3 DNA, read in part, is TGTGCCTGGAGTCTGTCAGGGGCAACAGATACG. Translation gives CAWSLSGATDT. The complete CDR3 sequence is CAWSLSGATDTQYF.

This clone was observed a handful of times. The CDR3 is cut off 3 residues early in the read; its end comes from the germline J gene. The chain carries TRBV7-1 and TRBJ2-1; possible D gene TRBD2, 5 bases. TRBV7-1 qualifies as an ORF whose function is uncertain. The CDR3 is 20 amino acids. V was clipped by 3 bases and J by 1 base, with 25 bases between them. The sequenced CDR3 bases are TGTGCCAGCAGCTCCCGTGGCAGCGGACGGCCAGATTCATCCTACAATGAG. Amino acid sequence: CASSSRGSGRPDSSYNE. The complete CDR3 sequence is CASSSRGSGRPDSSYNEQFF.

About this clone: The CDR3 goes on 3 residues after the read ends, and that part is filled in from the germline J gene. The rearrangement links TRBV19 to TRBJ1-6, with D perhaps TRBD1 (6 bases). With 0 bases removed from V and 7 bases from J, the gap between germline ends came to 13 bases. The CDR3 length is 16 residues. The germline V gene has CDR1 LNHDA and CDR2 SQIVND (reference sequence). The CDR3 protein is CASSIDTTTGNSPLHF. Partial CDR3 DNA: TGTGCCAGTAGTATAGACACTACAACAGGGAATTCACCC.

Points on this clone: The sequence runs out 3 residues before the end of the CDR3; the remainder is reconstructed from the germline J gene. The chain carries TRBV19 and TRBJ1-1; D is unresolved. The germline V gene has CDR1 LNHDA and CDR2 SQIVND (reference sequence). The CDR3 is 13 amino acids. The CDR3 sequence is CASSFGAGFGAFF. CDR3 DNA (partial): TGTGCCAGTAGTTTTGGTGCAGGTTTTGGA.

Note on this clone: The observed sequence ends 3 residues before the CDR3 terminus, with the missing tail filled in from the germline J gene. The chain employs TRBV18 and TRBJ2-7; TRBD1 agrees at 8 bases. The CDR3 is 16 amino acids. V lost 6 bases and J lost 1; bases outside the gene matches: 11. Germline V gene sequence: CDR1 KGHSH, CDR2 LQKENI. The CDR3 here is CASSLPQGVRSYEQYF. The part of the CDR3 DNA that was read is TGTGCCAGCTCGCTACCACAGGGGGTAAGGTCCTACGAG.

This clone occurred a few times. The read comes to an end 3 residues before the CDR3 does, leaving the germline J gene to fill in the end. This chain joins TRBV6-2 or TRBV6-3 and TRBJ1-5; the D gene is possibly TRBD1 (6 bases). The V end lost 6 bases, the J end lost 4 bases, and 13 bases lay between the germline ends. The CDR3 has 14 residues. Per germline, CDR1 MNHEY and CDR2 SVGEGT. CDR3 DNA, as far as it was read: TGTGCCAGCAGCACAGGGTTTGAGAATCAGCCC. It encodes CASSTGFENQP. The complete CDR3 protein is CASSTGFENQPQHF.

As for this clone: The read comes to an end 3 residues before the CDR3 does, leaving the germline J gene to fill in the end. This sequence joins TRBV30 and TRBJ1-3, with D possibly being TRBD1 (6 bases). This CDR3 is built from 14 residues. V lost 4 bases and J 4 bases, leaving 14 bases between the germline ends. Germline V gene lookup returns CDR1 GTSNPN and CDR2 SVGIG (reference sequence). Partial CDR3 DNA: TGTGCCTGGAACCCAAACAGGGTCGGAAACACC. This gives the protein CAWNPNRVGNT. The complete CDR3 protein is CAWNPNRVGNTIYF.

This clone was detected a few times. The read falls 3 residues short of the CDR3 end, and the missing part is taken from the germline J gene. The chain is built from TRBV19 and TRBJ2-3, with TRBD2 identical over 10 bases. V lost 4 bases, J lost 3 bases, and 7 bases stayed unmatched. The length of the CDR3 is 16 residues. Germline CDR1 is LNHDA and CDR2 is SQIVND (reference sequence). Here the CDR3 reads CASSTRLAGKTDTQYF. CDR3 DNA (partial): TGTGCCAGTAGTACCCGACTAGCGGGTAAAACAGATACG.

The table lists this clone with a few counts. Read coverage stops 3 residues before the CDR3 terminus; the germline J gene supplies the remainder. The chain has TRBV7-9 and TRBJ2-5; D is perhaps TRBD1 (5 bases). Germline V gene data show CDR1 as SEHNR and CDR2 as FQNEAQ (reference sequence). The CDR3 totals 14 residues. The V end lost 3 bases, the J end lost 5 bases, and 13 bases lay between the germline ends. The covered CDR3 bases are TGTGCCAGCAGCTTTTCCCAGGGCCCTGAGACC. Its translation is CASSFSQGPET. The entire CDR3 is CASSFSQGPETQYF.